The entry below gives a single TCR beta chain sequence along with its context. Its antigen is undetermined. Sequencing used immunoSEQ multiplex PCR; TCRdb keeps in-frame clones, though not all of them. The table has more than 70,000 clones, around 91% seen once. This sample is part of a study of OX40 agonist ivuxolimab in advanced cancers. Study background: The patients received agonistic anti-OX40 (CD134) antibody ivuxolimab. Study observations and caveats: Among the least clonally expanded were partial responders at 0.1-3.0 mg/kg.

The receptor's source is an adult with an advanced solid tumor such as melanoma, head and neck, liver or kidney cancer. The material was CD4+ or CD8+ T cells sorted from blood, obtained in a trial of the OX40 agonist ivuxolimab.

The DNA of the CDR3 is TGCGCCAGCAGCCACTTCGACTCACTGAGGACTGAAGCTTTCTTT. Translated, it gives CASSHFDSLRTEAFF. This chain uses TRBV5-1 with TRBJ1-1; D unresolved. The CDR3 spans 15 residues. Germline loops: CDR1 SGHRS, CDR2 YFSETQ. V lost 4 bases, J lost 5 bases, and 18 bases lay in between. Filled out from reference TRBV5-1 and TRBJ1-1, the complete variable domain reads KAGVTQTPRYLIKTRGQQVTLSCSPISGHRSVSWYQQTPGQGLQFLFEYFSETQRNKGNFPGRFSGRQFSNSRSEMNVSTLELGDSALYLCASSHFDSLRTEAFFGQGTRLTVV.